These 13 T cell receptor beta chains were all obtained from the same sample, sequenced in a study of response to subunit inactivated influenza vaccine. Via MiXCR, TCRdb re-called the RT-PCR reads, giving one row per CDR3 protein. The table shows more than 600,000 distinct CDR3 sequences, with about 18% occurring only once. The sample in question was PBMCs from blood, obtained more than 4 days after vaccination. These TCRs come from a man in his fifties who received an inactivated influenza vaccine.

The chain carries TRBV20-1 and TRBJ2-1; D is ambiguous. V was shortened by 1 base and J by 2 bases, with 12 bases between the two germline ends. This CDR3 has 15 amino acids. Germline V CDR1 and CDR2: DFQATT, SNEGSKA (reference sequence). The DNA of the CDR3 is TGCAGTGCTAGAGTGGTAATGTCCCCCTACAATGAGCAGTTCTTC. Translated, it gives CSARVVMSPYNEQFF.

The chain uses TRBV2 and TRBJ1-4, with D perhaps matching TRBD1 (5 bases). V lost 11 bases and J lost 8, with 30 bases in between. Germline V gives CDR1 SNHLY, CDR2 FYNNEI. The CDR3 covers 17 residues. The CDR3 is CAFSLARLGGTREKLFF. For the CDR3, the DNA is TGTGCCTTCAGTTTAGCGCGACTTGGAGGGACCCGAGAAAAACTGTTTTTT.

This clonotype was observed a handful of times. This chain links TRBV4-2 with TRBJ2-5; no clear D gene. V dropped 0 bases and J dropped 5 bases, with 13 bases sitting between them. The germline V gene has CDR1 LGHNA and CDR2 YNFKEQ. The CDR3 length is 15 residues. CDR3 region: CASSQDFWAQETQYF. The DNA for the CDR3 is TGTGCCAGCAGCCAAGATTTCTGGGCGCAGGAGACCCAGTACTTC.

To note about this clonotype: Sequence at one end of the junction differs from germline and may be a read error. V usage is TRBV7-2 and J usage is TRBJ2-1; no reliable D call. Germline CDR1 is SGHTA and CDR2 is FQGNSA. The CDR3 spans 14 residues. The CDR3: CAGSRVGRYNEQFF. The DNA for the CDR3 is TGTGCCGGCAGCCGGGTCGGCAGGTACAATGAGCAGTTCTTC.

This chain joins TRBV6-1 and TRBJ1-1; D unclear. Germline V gene lookup returns CDR1 MNHNS and CDR2 SASEGT. The CDR3 length is 12 residues. The V and J ends lost 4 bases and 4 bases respectively, with 7 bases between them. The CDR3 DNA reads as TGTGCCAGCAGTGTACAGCGCACTGAAGCTTTCTTT. Protein product: CASSVQRTEAFF.

This chain uses TRBV5-6 with TRBJ2-3; TRBD1 aligns across 7 bases. The CDR3 contains 14 residues. With 4 bases clipped from V and 4 bases from J, the junction kept 6 bases outside the gene matches. Germline CDR1 reads SGHDT; CDR2 reads YYEEEE. CDR3 bases: TGTGCCAGCAGCGCCAAAACAGGGGCAGATACGCAGTATTTT. It translates to CASSAKTGADTQYF. Supplemented by reference TRBV5-6 and TRBJ2-3, the full variable domain reads DAGVTQSPTHLIKTRGQQVTLRCSPKSGHDTVSWYQQALGQGPQFIFQYYEEEERQRGNFPDRFSGHQFPNYSSELNVNALLLGDSALYLCASSAKTGADTQYFGPGTRLTVL.

This clonotype was detected only a few times. This chain connects TRBV3-1 to TRBJ2-1, with 8 bases that match TRBD1. V was clipped by 3 bases and J by 6 bases; unmatched bases: 10. The CDR3 spans 16 residues. The germline CDR1 and CDR2 sequences are LGHDT and YNNKEL (reference sequence). The CDR3 here is CASSHGETGALNEQFF. For the CDR3, the DNA is TGTGCCAGCAGCCATGGAGAGACAGGGGCCCTCAATGAGCAGTTCTTC.

The V and J genes are TRBV20-1 and TRBJ2-5, with 9 bases fitting TRBD1. Germline loops: CDR1 DFQATT, CDR2 SNEGSKA (reference sequence). V was pared by 4 bases and J by 9 bases, with 12 bases of the junction left unmatched. The CDR3 is made up of 14 amino acids. The CDR3 bases are TGCAGTGCTACGGGGACAGGGACGGTTAAGGCCCAGTACTTC. This sequence encodes CSATGTGTVKAQYF.

This clonotype was seen only a few times. The rearrangement links TRBV28 to TRBJ2-1; 9 nucleotides match TRBD2. The CDR3 is 15 amino acids. Germline V gene sequence: CDR1 MDHEN, CDR2 SYDVKM. Trimming cost V 4 bases and J 6 bases; bases outside gene matches: 7. This CDR3 is CASSSGGGASNEQFF. The CDR3 region has the DNA TGTGCCAGCAGTTCCGGCGGGGGGGCCAGCAATGAGCAGTTCTTC.

This clonotype was counted many times. Germline is not matched at one junction end, which may reflect a read error. The genes are TRBV15 and TRBJ2-7; 9 bases line up with TRBD2. CDR3 length: 15 amino acids. Germline V gene lookup returns CDR1 LNHNV and CDR2 YYDKDF (reference sequence). The CDR3 coding sequence is TGTGCCACCAGCAGATCCGGGACTAGCTCCCACGAGCAGTACTTC. Translated: CATSRSGTSSHEQYF.

The chain joins TRBV7-8 to TRBJ2-7; no clear D. This CDR3 is built from 13 residues. The germline V gene has CDR1 SGHVS and CDR2 FQNEAQ. Trimming stripped 5 bases from V and 2 bases from J, with 10 bases between. The CDR3 DNA is TGTGCCAGCAGCCGAAACAAGGCCTACGAGCAGTACTTC. It codes for CASSRNKAYEQYF. Full variable domain (rest looked up from reference TRBV7-8 and TRBJ2-7): GAGVSQSPRYKVAKRGQDVALRCDPISGHVSLFWYQQALGQGPEFLTYFQNEAQLDKSGLPSDRFFAERPEGSVSTLKIQRTQQEDSAVYLCASSRNKAYEQYFGPGTRLTVT.

This chain connects TRBV4-1 to TRBJ2-5, with 9 bases fitting TRBD1. The CDR3 runs to 15 residues. Germline assignment: CDR1 MGHRA and CDR2 YSYEKL. V shed 3 bases, J shed 2 bases, and the junction held 4 bases outside the gene matches. The CDR3 nucleotides are TGCGCCAGCAGCCAGACAGGGGGATTTCAAGAGACCCAGTACTTC. Translation: CASSQTGGFQETQYF.

The chain employs TRBV6-6 and TRBJ1-4; D unclear. The CDR3 sequence is 12 residues long. The germline gives CDR1 MNHNY, CDR2 SVGAGI (reference sequence). V was shortened by 4 bases and J by 15 bases, with 15 bases between the two germline ends. In DNA, the CDR3 is TGTGCCAGCAGTTTCCCCTCGTCAGGTTTGTTTTTT. The encoded protein is CASSFPSSGLFF.